Sequencing of this TCR beta chain was carried out in a study of blood T cell repertoires in COVID-19. Study context: T cells, B-cell-depleted T cells, or PBMCs supplied cDNA or gDNA.

CDR3 size: 14 residues. Germline V gene data show CDR1 as SGDLS and CDR2 as YYNGEE. V shed 0 bases and J 2 bases; nucleotides not matched to a gene: 2. Per the original methods: By means of reference gene primer amplification, nucleated cell counts were estimated. Profiling relied on immunoSEQ multiplex PCR, and the TCRdb table lists in-frame clones only, not all of them. D and trimming come from the DNA, and the V and J calls and clone size come from that table. The table includes about 250,000 clones, 88% detected once. The chain links TRBV9 to TRBJ2-7, with 7 bases fitting TRBD1. This clonotype was obtained from a man older than 75 with acute or convalescent COVID-19. Sequenced material: peripheral blood. This chain's CDR3 is CASSVGDSAYEQYF. The CDR3, as DNA: TGTGCCAGCAGCGTAGGGGACAGCGCCTACGAGCAGTACTTC.